This TCR beta chain stems from a study of response to subunit inactivated influenza vaccine. MiXCR, applied by TCRdb to the RT-PCR reads, yields one record per CDR3 protein. Of around 200,000 distinct CDR3 sequences in the sample, approximately 8.7% were seen once. This clonotype was found a few times. V was clipped by 5 bases and J by 6 bases, with 12 bases between them. CDR3 length equals 13 residues. From germline, CDR1 is MNHEY and CDR2 SVGEGT. This sequence was found in a man in his fifties who received an inactivated influenza vaccine. The material was non-naive T cells sorted from PBMCs, obtained on the day of vaccination. The V gene is TRBV6-2 or TRBV6-3, the J gene TRBJ2-3, with D perhaps matching TRBD2 (6 bases). The CDR3 loop is CASSRHRGDTQYF. CDR3 coding DNA: TGTGCCAGCAGTCGCCATCGGGGGGATACGCAGTATTTT.